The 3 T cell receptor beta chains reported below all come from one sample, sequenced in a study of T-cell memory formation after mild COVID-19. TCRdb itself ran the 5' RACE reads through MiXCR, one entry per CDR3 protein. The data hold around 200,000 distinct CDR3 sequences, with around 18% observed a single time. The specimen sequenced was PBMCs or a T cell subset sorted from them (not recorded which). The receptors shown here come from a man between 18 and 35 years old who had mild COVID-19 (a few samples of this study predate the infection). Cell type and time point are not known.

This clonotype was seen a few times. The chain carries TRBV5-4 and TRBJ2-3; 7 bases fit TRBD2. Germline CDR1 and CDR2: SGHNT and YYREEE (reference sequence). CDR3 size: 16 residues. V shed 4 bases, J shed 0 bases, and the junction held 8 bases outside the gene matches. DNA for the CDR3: TGTGCCAGCAGCACCCCCCGGACTAGGAGCACAGATACGCAGTATTTT. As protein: CASSTPRTRSTDTQYF. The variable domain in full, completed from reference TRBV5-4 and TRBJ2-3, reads ETGVTQSPTHLIKTRGQQVTLRCSSQSGHNTVSWYQQALGQGPQFIFQYYREEENGRGNFPPRFSGLQFPNYSSELNVNALELDDSALYLCASSTPRTRSTDTQYFGPGTRLTVL.

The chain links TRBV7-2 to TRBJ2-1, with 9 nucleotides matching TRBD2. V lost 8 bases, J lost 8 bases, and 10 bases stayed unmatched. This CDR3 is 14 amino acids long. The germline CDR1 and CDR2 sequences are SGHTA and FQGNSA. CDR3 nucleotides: TGTGCCAGCCGCGGGGCGGGGGGGTCGTATGAGCAGTTCTTC. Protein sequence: CASRGAGGSYEQFF.

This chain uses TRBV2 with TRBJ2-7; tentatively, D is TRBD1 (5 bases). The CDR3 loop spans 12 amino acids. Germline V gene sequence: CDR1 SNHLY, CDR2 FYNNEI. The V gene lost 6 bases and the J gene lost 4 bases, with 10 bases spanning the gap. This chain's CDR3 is CASSTDSYEQYV. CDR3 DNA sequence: TGTGCCAGCAGCACTGACAGTTACGAGCAGTACGTC.